Below, 32 T cell receptor beta chains from the same sample are listed, as sequenced in a study of breast tumors, draining lymph nodes, adjacent tissues. TCRdb fed the multiplex PCR reads into MiXCR, producing one record per CDR3 protein. The table shows about 110,000 distinct CDR3 sequences, with 30% occurring only once. The lymph nodes were axillary draining lymph nodes from breast cancer patients. Input material: axillary lymph node tissue. Source of these receptors: a female donor with breast cancer. Some clones in this sample may be carry-over from other donors' samples.

This clonotype showed up many times. The V gene is TRBV9, the J gene TRBJ2-3, with 11 bases identical to TRBD2. The trim removed 1 base at V and 0 bases at J, leaving 13 bases unmatched. The V gene's germline CDR1 is SGDLS and CDR2 YYNGEE. CDR3 length: 20 residues. The CDR3 loop reads CASSVLPSGGLSLSTDTQYF. DNA of the CDR3: TGTGCCAGCAGCGTACTCCCTAGCGGGGGGCTGAGCCTTAGCACAGATACGCAGTATTTT.

The rearrangement uses TRBV14 and TRBJ2-3, with TRBD1 identical over 9 bases. The CDR3 is made up of 20 amino acids. The ends lost 2 bases at V and 4 bases at J; junction bases unmatched: 19. The V gene's germline CDR1 is SGHDN and CDR2 FVKESK. In DNA, the CDR3 is TGTGCCAGCAGCCAAAGGTTTCCGGGACAGGGTTTAGCACACTCAGATACGCAGTATTTT. Protein sequence: CASSQRFPGQGLAHSDTQYF. Full variable domain (outside the CDR3, taken from reference TRBV14 and TRBJ2-3): EAGVTQFPSHSVIEKGQTVTLRCDPISGHDNLYWYRRVMGKEIKFLLHFVKESKQDESGMPNNRFLAERTGGTYSTLKVQPAELEDSGVYFCASSQRFPGQGLAHSDTQYFGPGTRLTVL.

This clonotype was counted ten times or more. The V call is TRBV19, the J call TRBJ2-7; 7 bases agree with TRBD1. There are 14 residues in the CDR3. Germline-derived CDR1 and CDR2 are LNHDA and SQIVND (reference sequence). V lost 5 bases to trimming and J lost 5 bases; unmatched junction nucleotides: 9. Here the CDR3 reads CASSRTGEYHEQYF. For the CDR3, the DNA is TGTGCCAGTAGTCGAACAGGGGAATACCACGAGCAGTACTTC.

This clonotype was counted ten times or more. In nucleotides, the CDR3 is TGCGCCAGCAGCTCCGGAACTACGAGGGACACCCAGTACTTC. It specifies CASSSGTTRDTQYF. The chain combines TRBV5-1 with TRBJ2-5; D is tentatively TRBD1 or TRBD2 (5 bases each). V shed 3 bases and J shed 8 bases, with 17 bases lying between them. From germline, CDR1 is SGHRS and CDR2 YFSETQ. This CDR3 has 14 residues. Drawing the rest from reference TRBV5-1 and TRBJ2-5, the complete variable domain is KAGVTQTPRYLIKTRGQQVTLSCSPISGHRSVSWYQQTPGQGLQFLFEYFSETQRNKGNFPGRFSGRQFSNSRSEMNVSTLELGDSALYLCASSSGTTRDTQYFGPGTRLLVL.

At least ten counts were recorded for this clonotype. This chain links TRBV6-5 with TRBJ1-6; D may be TRBD1 (5 bases). V was pared by 5 bases and J by 2 bases, with 10 bases between. CDR3 length equals 15 residues. Germline V gene sequence: CDR1 MNHEY, CDR2 SVGAGI. The CDR3 here is CASSHGTAYNSPLHF. The CDR3 DNA reads as TGTGCCAGCAGTCACGGGACGGCCTATAATTCACCCCTCCACTTT.

This clonotype came up many times. The chain carries TRBV20-1 and TRBJ1-3, with D perhaps TRBD1 (5 bases). From germline, CDR1 is DFQATT and CDR2 SNEGSKA (reference sequence). V lost 6 bases and J 6 bases, leaving 18 bases between the germline ends. The CDR3 has 14 residues. The CDR3 protein is CSAPGIRGENTIYF. The CDR3 coding sequence is TGCAGTGCCCCGGGTATAAGAGGGGAAAACACCATATATTTT.

This sequence joins TRBV5-1 and TRBJ2-3; the match to TRBD1 covers 8 bases. Germline-derived CDR1 and CDR2 are SGHRS and YFSETQ. This CDR3 is 15 amino acids long. V lost 5 bases and J lost 4; bases outside the gene matches: 9. The CDR3 protein is CASRLGQGAADTQYF. Written as DNA, the CDR3 is TGCGCCAGCAGACTTGGACAGGGTGCAGCAGATACGCAGTATTTT. The full variable domain, rest sourced from reference TRBV5-1 and TRBJ2-3, is KAGVTQTPRYLIKTRGQQVTLSCSPISGHRSVSWYQQTPGQGLQFLFEYFSETQRNKGNFPGRFSGRQFSNSRSEMNVSTLELGDSALYLCASRLGQGAADTQYFGPGTRLTVL.

This clonotype has a count of ten or more. The chain is built from TRBV5-6 and TRBJ2-1, with TRBD2 matching over 12 bases. This CDR3 is built from 19 residues. Trimming cost V 4 bases and J 7 bases; bases outside gene matches: 18. Germline-derived CDR1 and CDR2 are SGHDT and YYEEEE. For the CDR3, the DNA is TGTGCCAGCAGCCCAGGACTAGCGGGAACCCTCTTTATTGGGAATGAGCAGTTCTTC. The encoded protein is CASSPGLAGTLFIGNEQFF.

The table lists this clonotype with many counts. V gene TRBV6-4 combines with J gene TRBJ2-7; no definite D call. The CDR3 length is 13 residues. From germline, CDR1 is MRHNA and CDR2 SNTAGT. The V gene lost 2 bases and the J gene lost 3 bases, with 8 bases spanning the gap. CDR3 in DNA: TGTGCCAGCAGTGACGGAGATAACTACGAGCAGTACTTC. Translating it yields CASSDGDNYEQYF.

The chain has TRBV6-4 and TRBJ2-2; 13 positions agree with TRBD2. The ends lost 5 bases at V and 4 bases at J; junction bases unmatched: 16. The CDR3 loop spans 20 amino acids. Germline lookup yields CDR1 MRHNA and CDR2 SNTAGT. The CDR3 DNA is TGTGCCAGCAGTCCCGGGCACGACAGGGGACTAGCGGGAAGCACCGGGGAGCTGTTTTTT. This sequence encodes CASSPGHDRGLAGSTGELFF.

In this sample, this clonotype turned up many times. The junction does not match germline at one end; this may be a read error. This chain uses TRBV18 with TRBJ2-3, with unresolved D. The CDR3 spans 11 residues. The germline V gene has CDR1 KGHSH and CDR2 LQKENI. The CDR3 DNA sequence: TGCGCCAGCAGCTTGACAGATACGCAGTATTTT. Translating it yields CASSLTDTQYF.

This clonotype was observed many times. The J gene is TRBJ2-3, the V gene TRBV12-2; the DNA was not used to check the table's D call, TRBD1. TRBV12-2 is a recognized pseudogene. CDR3 length: 15 amino acids. Here the CDR3 reads CASRLPPGRADTQYF. CDR3 nucleotide sequence: TGTGCAAGTCGCCTGCCCCCGGGTCGGGCAGATACGCAGTATTTT.

This clonotype occurred a few times. This chain joins TRBV12-3 or TRBV12-4 and TRBJ1-1, with D possibly matching TRBD1 (5 bases). The germline V and J ends were trimmed by 1 base and 7 bases, with 10 bases remaining between them. This CDR3 is 13 amino acids long. The CDR3 protein is CASSLGRVDEAFF. The CDR3 bases are TGTGCCAGCAGTTTAGGCAGGGTGGATGAAGCTTTCTTT.

In its sample, this clonotype was seen a few times. V is TRBV20-1 and J is TRBJ1-6, with a tentative D call TRBD1 (5 bases). The CDR3 length is 17 residues. V was clipped by 0 bases and J by 7 bases, with 19 bases between them. The germline gives CDR1 DFQATT, CDR2 SNEGSKA (reference sequence). The CDR3 is CSARDPSQGAGNSPLHF. The CDR3 DNA reads TGCAGTGCTAGAGATCCCAGCCAGGGCGCGGGAAATTCACCCCTCCACTTT.

This clonotype occurred many times. The chain carries TRBV4-1 and TRBJ2-2, with D hard to call. The CDR3 runs to 15 residues. The V and J ends lost 1 base and 5 bases respectively, with 11 bases between them. Germline loops: CDR1 MGHRA, CDR2 YSYEKL. The CDR3 bases are TGCGCCAGCAGCCAAGGTACCAGTCTGACCGGGGAGCTGTTTTTT. Encoded protein: CASSQGTSLTGELFF.

The sample holds a few counts of this clonotype. A read error may explain this, as a much larger clone is one base away. This chain uses TRBV27 with TRBJ1-2; tentatively, D is TRBD1 (5 bases). V lost 5 bases, J lost 3 bases, and 19 bases lay in between. The CDR3 consists of 16 residues. The germline CDR1 and CDR2 sequences are MNHEY and SMNVEV (reference sequence). The CDR3 nucleotides are TGTGCCAGCAGTCCGACAGCCCGATTGTCGGACTATGGCTACACCTTC. As protein: CASSPTARLSDYGYTF.

This clonotype was seen many times. The chain uses TRBV5-1 and TRBJ2-3, with D perhaps matching TRBD2 (6 bases). V was clipped by 0 bases and J by 0 bases, with 11 bases between them. Per germline, CDR1 SGHRS and CDR2 YFSETQ. CDR3 length: 16 residues. The CDR3 DNA is TGCGCCAGCAGCTTGGGGGTAGCGGCTAGCACAGATACGCAGTATTTT. Encoded protein: CASSLGVAASTDTQYF.

This clonotype has only a few counts. Lacking the conserved final phenylalanine or tryptophan, this CDR3 likely reflects a read error. The DNA is omitted, as the CDR3 cannot be located on it reliably, and the CDR3 follows TCRdb's listing. The genes are TRBV20-1 and TRBJ2-7; the table gives TRBD2 as D, unverified against the DNA. CDR1 is DFQATT and CDR2 is SNEGSKA in the germline V gene (reference sequence). The CDR3 contains 8 residues when both ends are counted. The CDR3 protein is CSDKALAG.

This chain connects TRBV2 to TRBJ1-6; D gene uncertain. Looked up from germline, CDR1 is SNHLY and CDR2 is FYNNEI. With 9 bases removed from V and 0 bases from J, the gap between germline ends came to 12 bases. The CDR3 sequence is 15 residues long. The CDR3 bases are TGTGCCAGGGCGAACATTACCTCCTATAATTCACCCCTCCACTTT. Translation: CARANITSYNSPLHF.

The table lists this clonotype with many counts. The chain joins TRBV7-2 to TRBJ1-6; D perhaps matches TRBD1 (5 bases). The V end was cut by 2 bases, the J end by 2 bases, with 16 bases between. The CDR3 has 18 amino acids. The germline CDR1 and CDR2 sequences are SGHTA and FQGNSA. CDR3 sequence reads: CASSLTRIGGTYNSPLHF. The CDR3 DNA sequence: TGTGCCAGCAGCTTAACGAGGATTGGGGGAACCTATAATTCACCCCTCCACTTT.

This clonotype was seen many times. CDR3 sequence reads: CASSLQVTYEQYF. In nucleotides, the CDR3 is TGTGCCAGCAGTTTACAGGTGACCTACGAGCAGTACTTC. The V gene is TRBV6-6, the J gene TRBJ2-7; the D gene is possibly TRBD1 (5 bases). This CDR3 comprises 13 residues. The germline gives CDR1 MNHNY, CDR2 SVGAGI (reference sequence). V was trimmed by 4 bases and J by 2 bases, leaving 9 bases between them.

This clonotype has at least ten counts. A much larger clone lies a single base off, so this may be a read error. The conserved phenylalanine or tryptophan normally closing the CDR3 is absent here, so this likely arose from a read error. CDR3 residues: CSVSVETQYS. The CDR3 nucleotides read TGCAGTGTTTCGGTAGAGACCCAGTACTCC. This rearrangement joins TRBV20-1 to TRBJ2-5; no firm D call. CDR3 length: 10 amino acids. V lost 7 bases to trimming and J lost 4 bases, with 7 bases between them. CDR1 and CDR2 from the germline V gene are DFQATT and SNEGSKA (reference sequence).

This clonotype is labeled medium-sized. The V call is TRBV9, the J call TRBJ1-4, with D tentatively TRBD1 (5 bases). V lost 3 bases, J lost 5 bases, and 8 bases lay in between. The germline gives CDR1 SGDLS, CDR2 YYNGEE. The CDR3 extends over 13 amino acids. In DNA form, the CDR3 reads TGTGCCAGCAGCGGACAGCCGAATGAAAAACTGTTTTTT. Protein: CASSGQPNEKLFF.

The V gene is TRBV5-1, the J gene TRBJ2-7; possible D gene TRBD1, 5 bases. The V end lost 3 bases, the J end lost 0 bases, and 16 bases lay between the germline ends. CDR3 length equals 16 residues. CDR1 and CDR2 from the germline V gene are SGHRS and YFSETQ. The CDR3 DNA reads TGCGCCAGCAGCTGGGTTGGAAAGGGGATCTCCTACGAGCAGTACTTC. It encodes CASSWVGKGISYEQYF.

This clonotype was seen ten or more times. V is TRBV12-3 or TRBV12-4 and J is TRBJ2-3; 7 bases fit TRBD2. Germline trimming cut 3 bases from V and 4 bases from J; bases unmatched to any gene: 4. CDR3 length: 14 amino acids. The CDR3 DNA follows: TGTGCCAGCAGTTTGAAGCGGGAATCAGATACGCAGTATTTT. Protein product: CASSLKRESDTQYF.

This clonotype has at least ten counts. The V and J genes are TRBV10-3 and TRBJ2-1, with TRBD1 identical over 8 bases. Trimming removed 3 bases from V and 6 bases from J; junction bases left unmatched: 10. The CDR3 runs 16 residues. CDR1 and CDR2 from the germline V gene are ENHRY and SYGVKD. The CDR3 spells CAISDRTGSMGNEQFF. The CDR3 bases are TGTGCCATCAGTGATAGGACAGGGTCAATGGGCAATGAGCAGTTCTTC.

In this sample, this clonotype turned up many times. The rearrangement joins TRBV7-2 to TRBJ1-3; maybe TRBD1 (6 bases). Trimming stripped 1 base from V and 5 bases from J, with 12 bases between. The V gene's germline CDR1 is SGHTA and CDR2 FQGNSA. This CDR3 contains 15 residues. As DNA, the CDR3 is TGTGCCAGCAGCTTAGTCGGGACACAAAGAAACACCATATATTTT. Translating gives CASSLVGTQRNTIYF.

This clonotype was detected many times. The chain links TRBV11-2 to TRBJ2-7; D call uncertain. The CDR3 spans 12 residues. Germline V gene data show CDR1 as SGHAT and CDR2 as FQNNGV. The V end lost 3 bases, the J end lost 4 bases, and 7 bases lay between the germline ends. The CDR3, as DNA: TGTGCCAGCAGCTTTCCTGATTACGAGCAGTACTTC. Translating it yields CASSFPDYEQYF.

Turning to this clonotype: A much larger clone lies one base from this, so it may be a read error. V gene TRBV5-1 combines with J gene TRBJ2-1, with a possible D match to TRBD2 (5 bases). The germline CDR1 and CDR2 sequences are SGHRS and YFSETQ. CDR3 length: 13 amino acids. CDR3 protein: CASSPDSYNDQFF. The CDR3 DNA reads TGCGCCAGCAGCCCGGACTCCTACAATGACCAGTTCTTC.

The chain employs TRBV20-1 and TRBJ2-5, with D perhaps TRBD1 or TRBD2 (6 bases each). This CDR3 comprises 12 residues. V lost 3 bases and J lost 5, with 10 bases in between. Germline V gene lookup returns CDR1 DFQATT and CDR2 SNEGSKA (reference sequence). This CDR3 is CSARWRGETQYF. CDR3 coding DNA: TGCAGTGCTAGGTGGAGGGGGGAGACCCAGTACTTC.

This clonotype was observed many times. The chain is built from TRBV4-1 and TRBJ2-6; D is uncertain. The CDR3 runs to 16 residues. Trimming stripped 1 base from V and 0 bases from J, with 7 bases between. Germline values: CDR1 MGHRA, CDR2 YSYEKL. The CDR3 here is CASSQAPDSGANVLTF. The CDR3 region has the DNA TGCGCCAGCAGCCAAGCGCCGGACTCTGGGGCCAACGTCCTGACTTTC.

This clonotype was detected many times. The chain recombines TRBV5-4 with TRBJ2-6, with a weak D call TRBD2 (5 bases). Germline CDR1 reads SGHNT; CDR2 reads YYREEE (reference sequence). V was cut by 2 bases and J by 2 bases, with 11 bases left in between. The CDR3 is 16 amino acids. The CDR3 loop is CASSFRGRAGANVLTF. Written as DNA, the CDR3 is TGTGCCAGCAGCTTCCGGGGAAGGGCTGGGGCCAACGTCCTGACTTTC.